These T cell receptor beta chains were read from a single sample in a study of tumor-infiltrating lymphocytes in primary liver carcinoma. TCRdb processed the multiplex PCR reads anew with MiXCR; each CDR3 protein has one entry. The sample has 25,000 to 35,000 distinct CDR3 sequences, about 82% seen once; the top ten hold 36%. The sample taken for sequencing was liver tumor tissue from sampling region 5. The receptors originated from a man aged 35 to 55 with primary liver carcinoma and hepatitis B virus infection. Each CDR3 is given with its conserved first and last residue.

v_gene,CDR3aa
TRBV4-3,CASSQESGLNYEQYF
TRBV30,CAWGSGAPSEQYF
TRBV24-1,CATGGDAGANVMAF
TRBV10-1,CAGSDEGKQHDTQYF
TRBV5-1,CTSSLEASGMQETQYF
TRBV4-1,CARGQGDRNYGHTF
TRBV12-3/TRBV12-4,CVSSYGLKGAADEQLF
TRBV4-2,CASSLGHSDNEQFF
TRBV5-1,CASSSASGGVYEQYF
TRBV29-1,CSVGTNYEQYF
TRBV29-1,CSVGYNEQFF
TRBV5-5,CVSNIGQGSYNEQFF
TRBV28,CANSPGTSFSGNTLYF
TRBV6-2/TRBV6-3,CASSYSASVGGTQYF
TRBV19,CASSTVFGAGVYNEQLF
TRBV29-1,CSVEDPSEEYF
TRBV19,CASSMTPGGYQPQYF